This TCR beta chain was retrieved from a study of CD8+ T cells in alopecia areata. From PBMCs, CD4+ and CD8+ T cells were sorted. The V and J ends lost 3 bases and 8 bases respectively, with 14 bases between them. CDR3 length equals 15 residues. In germline, CDR1 is MGHDK, CDR2 SYGVNS. RNA was isolated and reverse transcribed to cDNA, the sequencing template. Some clones are missing from TCRdb's copy, which holds only in-frame ones; the method was immunoSEQ multiplex PCR. The sample has about 69,000 clones, roughly 60% seen once. The rearrangement joins TRBV25-1 to TRBJ1-6; D possibly corresponds to TRBD1 (5 bases). The material sequenced was CD8+ T cells sorted from blood, taken at week 0. The clonotype was recovered from a human donor with alopecia areata. The CDR3 is CASSDSDWDDSPLHF. CDR3 coding DNA: TGTGCCAGCAGTGATAGTGACTGGGACGATTCACCCCTCCACTTT.